This entry lists 15 T cell receptor beta chains sequenced from one sample in a study of spatial heterogeneity in lung cancer. Study-wide points: One measure, the expanded intratumoral alpha and beta TCR count, tracked tumor mutation counts.

TCRdb ran MiXCR on the 5' RACE reads and lists one entry per CDR3 protein. The sample yields approximately 7,000 distinct CDR3 sequences, 3% to 4% seen once. Time point here: sample taken at primary tumor resection. No antigens are known for them. The sample consisted of lung tumor tissue, taken at surgery. These receptors were collected from a male donor with early-stage non-small cell lung cancer.

This clonotype was found many times. The chain joins TRBV10-1 to TRBJ1-1, with D unresolved. V lost 4 bases and J lost 1, with 10 bases in between. Germline V gene lookup returns CDR1 WNHNN and CDR2 SYGVQD (reference sequence). This CDR3 has 14 amino acids. The CDR3 DNA is TGCGCCAGCAGTGCCCAGGACGGGAACACTGAAGCTTTCTTT. Translated, it gives CASSAQDGNTEAFF.

By proportion, this clonotype is medium-sized. V gene TRBV7-7 combines with J gene TRBJ1-1; no firm D call. CDR1 SSHAT and CDR2 FNYEAQ come from the germline V gene (reference sequence). V was cut by 1 base and J by 1 base, with 4 bases left in between. This CDR3 is built from 13 residues. The CDR3 DNA reads TGTGCCAGCAGCTTAGGAGAGAACACTGAAGCTTTCTTT. The encoded protein is CASSLGENTEAFF.

Within the sample, this clonotype is medium-sized. J is TRBJ1-1 and V is TRBV6-1; D might be TRBD1 (6 bases). Germline CDR1 reads MNHNS; CDR2 reads SASEGT. Trimming cost V 6 bases and J 7 bases, with 12 bases left between them. This CDR3 has 12 residues. CDR3 residues: CASRIQGFEAFF. The CDR3 DNA is TGTGCCAGCAGGATTCAGGGGTTTGAAGCTTTCTTT.

This clonotype has a count of ten or more. This chain uses TRBV11-2 with TRBJ2-2; D is undetermined. CDR1 is SGHAT and CDR2 is FQNNGV in the germline V gene. The CDR3 length is 14 residues. Trimming removed 0 bases from V and 4 bases from J, with 6 bases in between. CDR3 sequence (DNA): TGTGCCAGCAGCTTAGATCGACGCACCGGGGAGCTGTTTTTT. The encoded protein is CASSLDRRTGELFF.

This clonotype was found many times. V usage is TRBV12-5 and J usage is TRBJ2-7, with D hard to call. V was pared by 1 base and J by 3 bases, with 4 bases between. The length of the CDR3 is 12 residues. Germline V gene lookup returns CDR1 LGHNT and CDR2 FRNRAP. The CDR3 DNA reads as TGTGCTAGTGGTTTGGACCGCTACGAGCAGTACTTC. It codes for CASGLDRYEQYF.

With respect to this clonotype: A much larger clone lies one base from this, so it may be a read error. J is TRBJ2-7 and V is TRBV20-1, with D perhaps TRBD1 or TRBD2 (5 bases each). CDR1 and CDR2 from the germline V gene are DFQATT and SNEGSKA (reference sequence). CDR3 length: 15 residues. V was shortened by 3 bases and J by 3 bases, with 18 bases between the two germline ends. The CDR3 protein is CSARGTGTINYEQYF. The CDR3 DNA is TGCAGTGCTAGGGGAACCGGGACGATCAACTACGAGCAGTACTTC.

In its sample, this clonotype is large. The chain carries TRBV10-3 and TRBJ2-7; 8 positions agree with TRBD1. CDR1 ENHRY and CDR2 SYGVKD come from the germline V gene. Losses at the gene ends were 5 bases for V and 5 bases for J; bases not matched to a gene: 5. The CDR3 is 13 amino acids. In DNA form, the CDR3 reads TGTGCCATCAGTCCGACAGGGGACCACGAGCAGTACTTC. Translating gives CAISPTGDHEQYF.

By frequency in the sample, this clonotype is medium-sized. The chain joins TRBV7-2 to TRBJ1-1, with TRBD1 identical over 8 bases. The CDR3 contains 16 residues. CDR1 and CDR2 from the germline V gene are SGHTA and FQGNSA. V trimming: 5 bases; J trimming: 5 bases; junction bases outside the gene matches: 13. The chain's CDR3 is CASSRDPIRGPTEAFF. CDR3 bases: TGTGCCAGCAGCCGCGACCCTATCAGGGGGCCTACTGAAGCTTTCTTT.

This clonotype rates as medium-sized. The CDR3 protein is CASSDGNQPQHF. For the CDR3, the DNA is TGTGCCAGCAGTGACGGTAATCAGCCCCAGCATTTT. The chain combines TRBV27 with TRBJ1-5; D remains ambiguous. The CDR3 runs 12 residues. With 5 bases removed from V and 4 bases from J, the gap between germline ends came to 6 bases. Germline V gene sequence: CDR1 MNHEY, CDR2 SMNVEV (reference sequence).

At least ten counts were recorded for this clonotype. This sequence joins TRBV13 and TRBJ1-1; 9 positions agree with TRBD1. This CDR3 is built from 17 residues. The trim removed 5 bases at V and 8 bases at J, leaving 18 bases unmatched. The germline V gene encodes CDR1 PRHDT and CDR2 FYEKMQ (reference sequence). The CDR3: CASSPGHGGQGMGEAFF. The CDR3 nucleotides are TGTGCCAGCAGCCCCGGTCACGGTGGACAGGGGATGGGGGAAGCTTTCTTT.

Worth noting for this clonotype: A much larger clone differs by one base, so this may be a read error. This chain joins TRBV9 and TRBJ2-2, with 9 bases that match TRBD2. CDR1 and CDR2 (germline): SGDLS, YYNGEE. Unmatched junction bases numbered 8, after V lost 7 bases and J lost 7 bases. The CDR3 runs 14 residues. For the CDR3, the DNA is TGTGCCAGCGGAGCGGGAGGTCGTAGCGGGGAGCTGTTTTTT. This encodes CASGAGGRSGELFF.

This clonotype was recorded at least ten times. This rearrangement joins TRBV20-1 to TRBJ2-3, with 7 bases identical to TRBD1. Germline lookup yields CDR1 DFQATT and CDR2 SNEGSKA (reference sequence). This CDR3 has 14 residues. After removal of 1 base from V and 2 bases from J, the junction contained 3 bases not matched to a gene. The CDR3: CSARVTGTTDTQYF. CDR3 in DNA: TGCAGTGCTAGAGTGACAGGGACCACAGATACGCAGTATTTT.

This clonotype was counted many times. The chain has TRBV11-2 and TRBJ2-2; no clear D gene. The CDR3 contains 14 residues. V lost 5 bases and J 2 bases, leaving 9 bases between the germline ends. Germline CDR1 SGHAT, CDR2 FQNNGV. CDR3 region: CASSLTVNTGELFF. CDR3 DNA: TGTGCCAGCAGCCTGACTGTTAACACCGGGGAGCTGTTTTTT. The whole variable domain, filled in from reference TRBV11-2 and TRBJ2-2, reads EAGVAQSPRYKIIEKRQSVAFWCNPISGHATLYWYQQILGQGPKLLIQFQNNGVVDDSQLPKDRFSAERLKGVDSTLKIQPAKLEDSAVYLCASSLTVNTGELFFGEGSRLTVL.

This clonotype counts as medium-sized (0.01 to 0.1%). The chain couples TRBV2 to TRBJ2-1, with 14 bases lining up with TRBD2. The CDR3 covers 15 residues. Germline CDR1 and CDR2: SNHLY and FYNNEI. V dropped 6 bases and J dropped 6; count of bases not matched to a gene: 4. The CDR3 sequence is CASSEGLAGANEQFF. For the CDR3, the DNA is TGTGCCAGCAGCGAGGGACTAGCGGGAGCCAATGAGCAGTTCTTC. The full variable domain, with the rest looked up from reference TRBV2 and TRBJ2-1, is EPEVTQTPSHQVTQMGQEVILRCVPISNHLYFYWYRQILGQKVEFLVSFYNNEISEKSEIFDDQFSVERPDGSNFTLKIRSTKLEDSAMYFCASSEGLAGANEQFFGPGTRLTVL.

This clonotype was detected many times. This rearrangement joins TRBV12-3 or TRBV12-4 to TRBJ1-3; D is possibly TRBD1 (5 bases). V lost 5 bases and J lost 0, with 8 bases in between. The CDR3 is made up of 14 amino acids. The CDR3 sequence is CASSTGVSGNTIYF. The CDR3 DNA sequence: TGTGCCAGCAGTACAGGAGTCTCTGGAAACACCATATATTTT.